This T cell receptor beta chain was sequenced for a study of CD8 T cells in ankylosing spondylitis. Findings and caveats of the study: Clones linked to disease, bearing a CD8+ phenotype, were relatively rare in peripheral blood. There was a TCR beta motif, made of fewer than 10 highly homologous variants, that appeared characteristic of ankylosing spondylitis blood.

In TCRdb, the 5' RACE reads were re-called with MiXCR into one record per CDR3 protein. The sample records 250,000 to 350,000 distinct CDR3 sequences, less than 25% being singletons. This clonotype occurred a few times. Its antigen is undetermined. Deletions cut 1 base from V and 8 bases from J, with 8 bases between. The V gene's germline CDR1 is DFQATT and CDR2 SNEGSKA (reference sequence). This CDR3 contains 11 residues. The sequence derives from a female donor with ankylosing spondylitis or in good health (not recorded which). The chain links TRBV20-1 to TRBJ1-1; D might be TRBD1 (5 bases). The sequenced sample was blood, either unsorted or a sorted T cell fraction (not recorded which). CDR3: CSARAWTEAFF. The CDR3 DNA reads as TGCAGTGCTAGAGCTTGGACAGAAGCTTTCTTT.